This T cell receptor beta chain stems from a study of blood T cells in healthy people across ages. About the research overall: Per every two T cells, about one barcoded beta molecule was captured by template switching. Notes on the study in general: Possibly, changes in expanded clonotypes were confounded because donor CMV status was unknown. Older individuals had lower TCR beta diversity per million T cells (the decline was roughly linear).

Concerning this clonotype: Its target is not known.

This CDR3 is built from 14 residues. The V end was cut by 5 bases, the J end by 8 bases, with 16 bases between. Germline values: CDR1 MNHEY, CDR2 SVGAGI. The authors ran a second PCR of about 7 to 11 cycles using a sample-barcoded 5' primer and a J-beta primer mix. All samples gave at least 2.5 million CDR3-containing paired-end reads. MiXCR was run by TCRdb on the 5' RACE reads, yielding one entry per CDR3 protein. This table holds about 620,000 distinct CDR3 sequences, approximately 52% found once. The chain links TRBV6-5 to TRBJ2-1; D is ambiguous. This clonotype was sampled from a woman aged 80 or older in good health. Material: blood. The CDR3 region has the DNA TGTGCCAGCAGTGAATTCTGGGGTGGGGATGAGCAGTTCTTC. It codes for CASSEFWGGDEQFF.